The 17 T cell receptor beta chains below were found in one sample sequenced in a study of early T cells in non-severe SARS-CoV-2 infection listed by TCRdb under 2021. The library was obtained by 5' RACE. The instrument given in TCRdb is NextSeq 500. TCRdb reanalyzed the raw reads on its own, using fastp at Q25 for trimming and MiXCR for clone calling, and kept in-frame beta chains. Rows matching on CDR3 protein sequence are summarized as one entry with the most common DNA and genes. The sample contains about 37,000 distinct CDR3 sequences, approximately 8% of them found a single time. Roughly 12% of the sample is held by the ten biggest clonotypes. The input for sequencing was whole blood, taken at baseline. The receptors here all came from an adult who was a healthcare worker with PCR-confirmed SARS-CoV-2 infection or an uninfected control (not recorded which).

This clonotype has just a few counts. The chain combines TRBV12-5 with TRBJ2-4; D is ambiguous. Germline lookup yields CDR1 LGHNT and CDR2 FRNRAP. V lost 4 bases and J lost 0, with 16 bases in between. The CDR3 has 17 amino acids. CDR3 amino acids: CASGCRVQLSAKNIQYF. The CDR3 DNA reads as TGTGCTAGTGGTTGTAGGGTCCAGCTGTCAGCCAAAAACATTCAGTACTTC.

This clonotype came up a few times. The rearrangement joins TRBV7-9 to TRBJ2-7; maybe TRBD1 (6 bases). Looked up from germline, CDR1 is SEHNR and CDR2 is FQNEAQ (reference sequence). V lost 2 bases, J lost 4 bases, and 15 bases lay in between. This CDR3 region has 15 residues. For the CDR3, the DNA is TGTGCCAGCAGCTTAATCGACAGGTCGGAGTACGAGCAGTACTTC. Its protein is CASSLIDRSEYEQYF.

A few counts support this clonotype. V usage is TRBV14 and J usage is TRBJ1-6, with D possibly matching TRBD1 (6 bases). This CDR3 region has 14 residues. Germline CDR1 is SGHDN and CDR2 is FVKESK. Trimming took off 2 bases at V and 7 bases at J, with 9 bases between the two ends. In DNA form, the CDR3 reads TGTGCCAGCAGCCAAAGGGGGGGAAATTCACCCCTCCACTTT. Translated, it gives CASSQRGGNSPLHF.

This chain joins TRBV11-2 and TRBJ2-1; D not certain. CDR1 is SGHAT, CDR2 FQNNGV, per germline. Trimming took 2 bases from V and 1 from J, leaving 9 bases between them. CDR3 length: 15 amino acids. This chain's CDR3 is CASSLSPKSYNEQFF. In nucleotides, the CDR3 is TGTGCCAGCAGCTTAAGCCCGAAATCCTACAATGAGCAGTTCTTC.

The gene calls are TRBV16 and TRBJ2-7; 7 nucleotides align to TRBD1. V lost 7 bases and J lost 4; bases outside the gene matches: 13. The CDR3 length is 15 residues. Germline lookup yields CDR1 KGHSY and CDR2 FQNENV. DNA of the CDR3: TGTGCCAGCAAATCTCTCGAAGGGACAGAGTACGAGCAGTACTTC. It translates to CASKSLEGTEYEQYF. The full variable domain, completed using reference TRBV16 and TRBJ2-7, is GEEVAQTPKHLVRGEGQKAKLYCAPIKGHSYVFWYQQVLKNEFKFLISFQNENVFDETGMPKERFSAKCLPNSPCSLEIQATKLEDSAVYFCASKSLEGTEYEQYFGPGTRLTVT.

The V gene is TRBV3-1, the J gene TRBJ2-1; D is uncertain. Per the germline V gene, CDR1 is LGHDT and CDR2 is YNNKEL (reference sequence). The CDR3 contains 15 residues. With 0 bases removed from V and 6 bases from J, the gap between germline ends came to 12 bases. The CDR3 nucleotides read TGTGCCAGCAGCCAAGATCCCAATTATATCAATGAGCAGTTCTTC. Its translation: CASSQDPNYINEQFF.

This clonotype was seen at least ten times. This chain uses TRBV4-3 with TRBJ2-7, with D perhaps matching TRBD1 or TRBD2 (5 bases each). The V gene lost 0 bases and the J gene lost 7 bases, with 13 bases spanning the gap. Germline V lookup: CDR1 LGHNA, CDR2 YSLEER. The CDR3 runs 14 residues. The CDR3 loop reads CASSQDGTRHEQYF. CDR3 coding DNA: TGCGCCAGCAGCCAAGATGGGACCCGACATGAGCAGTACTTC.

The V gene is TRBV12-3 or TRBV12-4, the J gene TRBJ2-1; 7 nucleotides agree with TRBD1. Unmatched junction bases numbered 5, after V lost 5 bases and J lost 4 bases. The CDR3 is 14 residues long. CDR3: CASSSGTVYNEQFF. DNA of the CDR3: TGTGCCAGCAGTAGTGGGACAGTTTACAATGAGCAGTTCTTC.

The chain uses TRBV20-1 and TRBJ1-6; D possibly corresponds to TRBD1 (5 bases). V was clipped by 3 bases and J by 6 bases, with 18 bases between them. There are 16 residues in the CDR3. Per the germline V gene, CDR1 is DFQATT and CDR2 is SNEGSKA (reference sequence). The CDR3 is CSASIAGSFGNSPLHF. The CDR3 bases are TGCAGTGCTAGCATCGCAGGGAGCTTTGGTAATTCACCCCTCCACTTT.

In this sample, this clonotype turned up a few times. The chain combines TRBV11-2 with TRBJ1-1; D gene uncertain. Germline V gene lookup returns CDR1 SGHAT and CDR2 FQNNGV. V was clipped by 3 bases and J by 1 base, with 9 bases between them. This CDR3 has 14 residues. CDR3 protein: CASSLEGRNTEAFF. In DNA form, the CDR3 reads TGTGCCAGCAGCTTGGAGGGCAGGAACACTGAAGCTTTCTTT. The full variable domain, completed using reference TRBV11-2 and TRBJ1-1, is EAGVAQSPRYKIIEKRQSVAFWCNPISGHATLYWYQQILGQGPKLLIQFQNNGVVDDSQLPKDRFSAERLKGVDSTLKIQPAKLEDSAVYLCASSLEGRNTEAFFGQGTRLTVV.

This clonotype appeared a few times. The chain has TRBV7-8 and TRBJ2-3; 8 nucleotides agree with TRBD2. This CDR3 is 15 amino acids long. CDR1 and CDR2 (germline): SGHVS, FQNEAQ. V lost 3 bases and J lost 6; bases outside the gene matches: 8. The CDR3 loop is CASSFQAGVRDTQYF. Here the CDR3 DNA reads TGTGCCAGCAGCTTCCAAGCGGGGGTACGCGATACGCAGTATTTT.

The CDR3 coding sequence is TGTGCCAGCAGCTCCAGGACAGGGGACGGCGAAAAACTGTTTTTT. This sequence encodes CASSSRTGDGEKLFF. The gene calls are TRBV11-2 and TRBJ1-4, with 9 bases fitting TRBD1. Germline V CDR1 and CDR2: SGHAT, FQNNGV. V gave up 4 bases and J gave up 8 bases; unmatched junction bases: 8. The CDR3 is 15 amino acids.

The chain has TRBV7-9 and TRBJ1-1; the D gene is possibly TRBD1 (6 bases). Germline V gives CDR1 SEHNR, CDR2 FQNEAQ (reference sequence). The CDR3 is made up of 20 amino acids. V was trimmed by 1 base and J by 1 base, leaving 25 bases between them. Here the CDR3 reads CASSLVTSPLTGTRNTEAFF. The CDR3 nucleotides are TGTGCCAGCAGCTTAGTAACATCTCCCCTCACCGGGACAAGGAACACTGAAGCTTTCTTT.

The table lists this clonotype with many counts. The chain's CDR3 is CASSPLQGQETQYF. The CDR3 DNA sequence: TGTGCCAGCTCACCCTTGCAGGGGCAAGAGACCCAGTACTTC. The J gene is TRBJ2-5, the V gene TRBV18; D may be TRBD1 (6 bases). V dropped 3 bases and J dropped 2 bases, with 10 bases sitting between them. Germline values: CDR1 KGHSH, CDR2 LQKENI. The CDR3 has 14 amino acids.

This clonotype was recorded at least ten times. The chain has TRBV28 and TRBJ2-1; 8 nucleotides agree with TRBD1. With 7 bases clipped from V and 0 bases from J, the junction kept 8 bases outside the gene matches. Germline CDR1 MDHEN, CDR2 SYDVKM. This CDR3 contains 16 residues. The CDR3 DNA follows: TGTGCCAGCACCTCGGGTACAGGGGGCTCCTACAATGAGCAGTTCTTC. The encoded protein is CASTSGTGGSYNEQFF.

This chain uses TRBV28 with TRBJ1-2; TRBD1 aligns across 7 bases. CDR1 is MDHEN, CDR2 SYDVKM, per germline. The J segment lost 7 bases and the V segment lost 3 bases, leaving 17 bases of the junction unmatched. The CDR3 extends over 17 amino acids. The CDR3 sequence is CASSLAQLGRGQGGYTF. CDR3 nucleotide sequence: TGTGCCAGCAGTTTGGCACAACTGGGGAGGGGGCAAGGTGGCTACACCTTC.

This clonotype was recorded a few times. This clone may be a read error of a much larger clone one base away. V is TRBV7-9 and J is TRBJ1-1, with no clear D. The CDR3 runs 14 residues. Germline values: CDR1 SEHNR, CDR2 FQNEAQ (reference sequence). V lost 6 bases to trimming and J lost 5 bases, with 16 bases between them. The CDR3 loop reads CASRDWWARTEAFF. The CDR3 coding sequence is TGTGCCAGCAGGGACTGGTGGGCGAGGACTGAAGCTTTCTTT.